The T cell receptor beta chain under discussion was sequenced for a study of blood T cell repertoires in COVID-19. TCRdb keeps only in-frame clones here, not all; method: immunoSEQ multiplex PCR. The sample contains over 300,000 clones, 88% of which appear only once. The CDR3 consists of 12 residues. Germline-derived CDR1 and CDR2 are LNHDA and SQIVND (reference sequence). The clonotype was recovered from a woman in her 30s with acute COVID-19. The material sequenced was PBMCs or T cells enriched from blood (not recorded which). The chain links TRBV19 to TRBJ1-1, with TRBD1 identical over 8 bases. Here the CDR3 reads CAIGTGNTEAFF. In nucleotides, the CDR3 is TGTGCTATTGGGACAGGGAACACTGAAGCTTTCTTT. Variable domain in full (rest from reference TRBV19 and TRBJ1-1): DGGITQSPKYLFRKEGQNVTLSCEQNLNHDAMYWYRQDPGQGLRLIYYSQIVNDFQKGDIAEGYSVSREKKESFPLTVTSAQKNPTAFYLCAIGTGNTEAFFGQGTRLTVV.